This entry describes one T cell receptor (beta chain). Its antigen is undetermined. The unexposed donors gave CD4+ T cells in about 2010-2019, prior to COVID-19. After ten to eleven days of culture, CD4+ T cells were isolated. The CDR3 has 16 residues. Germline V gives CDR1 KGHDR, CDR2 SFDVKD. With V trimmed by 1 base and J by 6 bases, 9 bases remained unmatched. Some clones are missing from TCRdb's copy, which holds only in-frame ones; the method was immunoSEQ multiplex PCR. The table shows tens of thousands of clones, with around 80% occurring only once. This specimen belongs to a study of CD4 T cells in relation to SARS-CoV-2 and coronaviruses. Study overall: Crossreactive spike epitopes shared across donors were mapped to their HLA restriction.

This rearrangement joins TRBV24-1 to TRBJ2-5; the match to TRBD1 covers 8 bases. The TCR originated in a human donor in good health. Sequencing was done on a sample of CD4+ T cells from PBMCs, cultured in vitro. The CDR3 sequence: CATSDFTETGEKTQYF. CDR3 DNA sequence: TGTGCCACCAGTGATTTTACCGAGACAGGGGAAAAGACCCAGTACTTC.